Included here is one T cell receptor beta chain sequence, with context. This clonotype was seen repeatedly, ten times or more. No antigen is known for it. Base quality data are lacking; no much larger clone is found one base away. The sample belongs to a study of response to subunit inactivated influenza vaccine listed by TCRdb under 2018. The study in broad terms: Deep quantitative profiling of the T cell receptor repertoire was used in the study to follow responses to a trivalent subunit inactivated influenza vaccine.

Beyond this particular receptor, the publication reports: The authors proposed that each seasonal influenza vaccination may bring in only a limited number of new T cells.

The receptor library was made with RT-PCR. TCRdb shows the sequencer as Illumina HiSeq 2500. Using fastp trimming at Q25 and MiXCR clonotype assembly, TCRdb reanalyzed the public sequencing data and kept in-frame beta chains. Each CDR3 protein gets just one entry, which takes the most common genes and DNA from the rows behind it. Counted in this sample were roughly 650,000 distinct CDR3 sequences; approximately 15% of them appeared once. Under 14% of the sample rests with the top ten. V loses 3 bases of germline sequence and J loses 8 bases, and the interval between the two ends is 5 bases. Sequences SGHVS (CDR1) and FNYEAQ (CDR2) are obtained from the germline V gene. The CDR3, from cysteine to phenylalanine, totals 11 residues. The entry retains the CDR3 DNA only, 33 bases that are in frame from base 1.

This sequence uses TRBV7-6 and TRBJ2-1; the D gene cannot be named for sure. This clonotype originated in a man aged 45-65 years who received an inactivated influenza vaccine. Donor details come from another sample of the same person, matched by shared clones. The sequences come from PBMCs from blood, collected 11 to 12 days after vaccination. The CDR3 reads CASSLGDEQFF. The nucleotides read TGTGCCAGCAGCTTGGGCGATGAGCAGTTCTTC.